The 28 T cell receptor beta chains listed next were all sequenced from one sample in a study of early T cells in non-severe SARS-CoV-2 infection. Each CDR3 protein is one row after TCRdb ran MiXCR on the 5' RACE reads. The sample comprises around 80,000 distinct CDR3 sequences, about 10% of which are singletons, and just over 8% rests with the top ten. The sample was whole blood, taken at baseline. These TCRs come from an adult who was a healthcare worker with PCR-confirmed SARS-CoV-2 infection or an uninfected control (not recorded which).

A few counts support this clonotype. This sequence joins TRBV5-1 and TRBJ1-2, with D maybe TRBD1 (6 bases). V lost 4 bases and J 6 bases, leaving 13 bases between the germline ends. The CDR3 extends over 13 amino acids. Germline V lookup: CDR1 SGHRS, CDR2 YFSETQ. The CDR3 region is CASSQTGFNGYTF. In nucleotides, the CDR3 is TGCGCCAGCAGCCAGACAGGTTTTAATGGCTACACCTTC.

There are many counts of this clonotype. The chain uses TRBV4-2 and TRBJ2-1, with TRBD2 matching 7 bases. V gave up 2 bases and J gave up 9 bases; unmatched junction bases: 10. The CDR3 totals 15 residues. Germline CDR1 and CDR2: LGHNA and YNFKEQ. CDR3 protein: CASSQSGGRGPEQFF. Written as DNA, the CDR3 is TGTGCCAGCAGCCAATCCGGCGGGAGAGGGCCTGAGCAGTTCTTC.

J is TRBJ1-6 and V is TRBV7-2, with TRBD1 as a possible D gene (5 bases). The V end lost 5 bases, the J end lost 6 bases, and 14 bases lay between the germline ends. The germline V gene has CDR1 SGHTA and CDR2 FQGNSA. The CDR3 is 15 residues long. The CDR3 DNA reads as TGTGCCAGCAGCGAGCAGGGACCGCCTAATTCACCCCTCCACTTT. Encoded protein: CASSEQGPPNSPLHF.

As regards this clonotype: With a much larger clone just one base away, this may be a read error. The chain carries TRBV30 and TRBJ2-7, with 7 nucleotides matching TRBD2. Germline-derived CDR1 and CDR2 are GTSNPN and SVGIG (reference sequence). This CDR3 is 13 amino acids long. As DNA, the CDR3 is TGTGCCTGGGCCCGGGCGGGAGTCTACGAGCAGCACTTC. As protein: CAWARAGVYEQHF.

This clonotype was seen a few times. CDR3 sequence: CAIIDRIGSGANVLTF. CDR3 nucleotides: TGTGCCATCATAGACAGGATAGGCTCTGGGGCCAACGTCCTGACTTTC. J is TRBJ2-6 and V is TRBV10-3, with D possibly TRBD1 on 6 matching bases. The V gene's germline CDR1 is ENHRY and CDR2 SYGVKD. Trimming shortened V by 7 bases and J by 0 bases, and 13 bases separated the two germline ends. This CDR3 comprises 16 residues.

On this clonotype: Compared with germline, one end of the junction differs, possibly owing to a read error. This rearrangement joins TRBV13 to TRBJ1-1; D remains unclear. Per the germline V gene, CDR1 is PRHDT and CDR2 is FYEKMQ (reference sequence). The length of the CDR3 is 12 residues. The CDR3 sequence is CASSLGSTRAFF. The CDR3 DNA sequence: TGTGCCAGCAGCCTAGGGAGTACTAGGGCTTTCTTT.

The chain is built from TRBV2 and TRBJ2-1, with D perhaps matching TRBD1 (6 bases). The germline V and J ends were trimmed by 2 bases and 3 bases, with 11 bases remaining between them. This CDR3 comprises 15 residues. Germline lookup yields CDR1 SNHLY and CDR2 FYNNEI. This chain's CDR3 is CASSESRGGYNEQFF. In DNA, the CDR3 is TGTGCCAGCAGTGAAAGCAGGGGCGGCTACAATGAGCAGTTCTTC.

This clonotype was detected many times. V is TRBV11-3 and J is TRBJ2-1, with 8 positions matching TRBD2. The CDR3 runs to 16 residues. V lost 1 base to trimming and J lost 5 bases; unmatched junction nucleotides: 7. The germline gives CDR1 SGHNT, CDR2 YENEEA. In nucleotides, the CDR3 is TGTGCCAGCAGCTTAGGGGGAATAGCGGGGAACAATGAGCAGTTCTTC. Its translation is CASSLGGIAGNNEQFF.

This clonotype turned up a few times. The chain joins TRBV6-1 to TRBJ1-2, with D hard to call. Trimming removed 2 bases at V and 8 bases at J, with 12 bases between. CDR3 length: 13 residues. CDR1 is MNHNS and CDR2 is SASEGT in the germline V gene. CDR3: CASSENARAGYTF. CDR3 nucleotides: TGTGCCAGCAGTGAAAATGCCCGGGCAGGCTACACCTTC.

The V and J genes are TRBV20-1 and TRBJ1-5, with D possibly TRBD1 on 6 matching bases. The CDR3 contains 14 residues. V was clipped by 0 bases and J by 9 bases, with 15 bases between them. Germline CDR1 reads DFQATT; CDR2 reads SNEGSKA (reference sequence). CDR3 sequence: CSAREGETGMPQHF. CDR3 bases: TGCAGTGCTAGAGAGGGAGAAACAGGGATGCCCCAGCATTTT.

Ten or more counts support this clonotype. The chain employs TRBV5-1 and TRBJ2-1, with 9 bases aligning to TRBD1. Per germline, CDR1 SGHRS and CDR2 YFSETQ. With V trimmed by 0 bases and J by 3 bases, 1 base remained unmatched. This CDR3 is built from 15 residues. The CDR3 nucleotides read TGCGCCAGCAGCTTGGGGGACAGGGACTACAATGAGCAGTTCTTC. Protein product: CASSLGDRDYNEQFF.

The sample holds many counts of this clonotype. This CDR3 reads CASSLAGKGWGFPEAFF. The CDR3 DNA sequence: TGTGCCAGCAGCTTAGCCGGGAAGGGTTGGGGGTTTCCTGAAGCTTTCTTT. The V and J genes are TRBV7-2 and TRBJ1-1; tentatively, D is TRBD1 (5 bases). V lost 0 bases and J lost 6, with 20 bases in between. CDR3 length equals 17 residues. In germline, CDR1 is SGHTA, CDR2 FQGNSA. Based on the CDR3 plus reference TRBV7-2 and TRBJ1-1, the full variable domain is GAGVSQSPSNKVTEKGKDVELRCDPISGHTALYWYRQSLGQGLEFLIYFQGNSAPDKSGLPSDRFSAERTGGSVSTLTIQRTQQEDSAVYLCASSLAGKGWGFPEAFFGQGTRLTVV.

This sequence joins TRBV21-1 and TRBJ1-6; the D segment call TRBD1 is taken from the table without a DNA check. TRBV21-1 is annotated as a pseudogene. This CDR3 contains 14 residues. CDR3 region: CASRPGVCNSPLHF. The CDR3 DNA is TGTGCCAGCAGGCCCGGGGTTTGTAATTCACCCCTCCACTTT.

This clonotype was found a few times. The rearrangement uses TRBV18 and TRBJ2-5; possibly TRBD1 for D (5 bases). The V end was cut by 4 bases, the J end by 1 base, with 7 bases between. The CDR3 length is 13 residues. CDR1 and CDR2 (germline): KGHSH, LQKENI. The DNA of the CDR3 is TGTGCCAGCTCACGGGGCACCCAAGAGACCCAGTACTTC. Translated, it gives CASSRGTQETQYF.

The chain carries TRBV18 and TRBJ2-4; the D call may be TRBD1 or TRBD2 (6 bases each). The V end lost 2 bases, the J end lost 6 bases, and 11 bases lay between the germline ends. The germline gives CDR1 KGHSH, CDR2 LQKENI. This CDR3 spans 14 amino acids. DNA of the CDR3: TGTGCCAGCTCACCAATTGGAGGGGGAAACATTCAGTACTTC. Residues: CASSPIGGGNIQYF.

J is TRBJ2-5 and V is TRBV29-1; 12 nucleotides line up with TRBD2. This CDR3 contains 15 residues. Germline CDR1 and CDR2: SQVTM and ANQGSEA. The J segment lost 4 bases and the V segment lost 1 base, leaving 4 bases of the junction unmatched. In DNA, the CDR3 is TGCAGCGTTGAAGGGACTAGCGGGGAGGGAGAGACCCAGTACTTC. It translates to CSVEGTSGEGETQYF.

As to this clonotype: A much larger clonotype is one base distant, so this may be a read error. The chain is built from TRBV6-4 and TRBJ2-3; D is possibly TRBD2 (5 bases). Germline V CDR1 and CDR2: MRHNA, SNTAGT. The CDR3 covers 14 residues. The CDR3 region is CARSEISGTDTQYF. CDR3 DNA: TGTGCCAGAAGTGAGATTAGCGGCACAGATACGCAGTATTTT.

This clonotype was seen only a few times. The chain is built from TRBV28 and TRBJ2-4, with 7 positions matching TRBD1. V lost 6 bases to trimming and J lost 2 bases; unmatched junction nucleotides: 13. CDR1 is MDHEN, CDR2 SYDVKM, per germline. This CDR3 comprises 17 residues. The DNA of the CDR3 is TGTGCCAGCAGGACCAACAGGGGTACGTGGTCCAAAAACATTCAGTACTTC. Translation: CASRTNRGTWSKNIQYF. Drawing the rest from reference TRBV28 and TRBJ2-4, the complete variable domain is DVKVTQSSRYLVKRTGEKVFLECVQDMDHENMFWYRQDPGLGLRLIYFSYDVKMKEKGDIPEGYSVSREKKERFSLILESASTNQTSMYLCASRTNRGTWSKNIQYFGAGTRLSVL.

This clonotype showed up just a few times. This sequence joins TRBV14 and TRBJ2-7; TRBD1 agrees at 9 bases. The germline CDR1 and CDR2 sequences are SGHDN and FVKESK. CDR3 length: 15 amino acids. V lost 2 bases and J lost 4; bases outside the gene matches: 6. The CDR3 protein is CASSQTGTGRYEQYF. CDR3 coding DNA: TGTGCCAGCAGCCAAACCGGGACAGGGAGATACGAGCAGTACTTC.

This clonotype occurred many times. DNA of the CDR3: TGCAGTGCTATGGGGGCGGGAGGCCACACCGGGGAGCTGTTTTTT. The encoded protein is CSAMGAGGHTGELFF. This chain joins TRBV20-1 and TRBJ2-2; TRBD2 matches at 8 bases. The CDR3 is 15 residues long. CDR1 is DFQATT, CDR2 SNEGSKA, per germline (reference sequence). J was trimmed by 3 bases and V by 4 bases; bases with no gene match: 7.

A few counts support this clonotype. The V and J genes are TRBV19 and TRBJ1-1; 7 bases are a match to TRBD1. Germline CDR1 reads LNHDA; CDR2 reads SQIVND (reference sequence). J was trimmed by 6 bases and V by 7 bases; bases with no gene match: 5. The CDR3 is made up of 12 amino acids. The CDR3 region has the DNA TGTGCCAGTAATATGCAGGGGGCTGAAGCTTTCTTT. Translated: CASNMQGAEAFF. The entire variable domain, with the rest obtained from reference TRBV19 and TRBJ1-1, is as follows: DGGITQSPKYLFRKEGQNVTLSCEQNLNHDAMYWYRQDPGQGLRLIYYSQIVNDFQKGDIAEGYSVSREKKESFPLTVTSAQKNPTAFYLCASNMQGAEAFFGQGTRLTVV.

This sequence joins TRBV3-1 and TRBJ2-5; D is uncertain. This CDR3 has 12 residues. Trimming took 0 bases from V and 6 from J, leaving 5 bases between them. CDR1 and CDR2 (germline): LGHDT, YNNKEL (reference sequence). Written as DNA, the CDR3 is TGTGCCAGCAGCCAAGATACGAAGACCCAGTACTTC. This sequence encodes CASSQDTKTQYF.

This clonotype was detected only a few times. V usage is TRBV7-9 and J usage is TRBJ2-6; D not certain. Germline assignment: CDR1 SEHNR and CDR2 FQNEAQ (reference sequence). Trimming left V 3 bases short and J 7 bases short, with 7 bases between. CDR3 size: 13 residues. Here the CDR3 reads CASSLSRANVLTF. The CDR3 DNA follows: TGTGCCAGCAGCTTGTCGAGAGCCAACGTCCTGACTTTC.

This clonotype was counted a single time. CDR3 residues: CASSRQLAGGLAGELFF. The CDR3 DNA sequence: TGTGCCAGCAGCCGTCAATTAGCGGGAGGGCTCGCCGGGGAGCTGTTTTTT. The chain employs TRBV7-2 and TRBJ2-2; the match to TRBD2 covers 11 bases. Trimming at V came to 5 bases and at J to 6 bases, leaving 11 bases not matched to a gene. There are 17 residues in the CDR3. Germline values: CDR1 SGHTA, CDR2 FQGNSA.

This clonotype occurred a few times. This chain connects TRBV7-3 to TRBJ2-1; TRBD2 aligns across 11 bases. Trimming cost V 5 bases and J 6 bases; bases outside gene matches: 6. The CDR3 runs to 15 residues. CDR1 and CDR2 from the germline V gene are SGHTA and FQGTGA. The CDR3 bases are TGTGCCAGCAGCCCCCGACTAGCGGGAATCAATGAGCAGTTCTTC. It yields the protein CASSPRLAGINEQFF. Filled out from reference TRBV7-3 and TRBJ2-1, the complete variable domain reads GAGVSQTPSNKVTEKGKYVELRCDPISGHTALYWYRQSLGQGPEFLIYFQGTGAADDSGLPNDRFFAVRPEGSVSTLKIQRTERGDSAVYLCASSPRLAGINEQFFGPGTRLTVL.

This clonotype was found many times. Germline and junction disagree at one end, which may indicate a read error. The chain employs TRBV11-2 and TRBJ2-1, with D maybe TRBD2 (5 bases). This CDR3 contains 14 residues. Germline-derived CDR1 and CDR2 are SGHAT and FQNNGV. DNA for the CDR3: TGTGCCAGCAGCTTAGGGGTTACTAGTGGAGGCGTAGTCTTC. Translating it yields CASSLGVTSGGVVF.

This clonotype was seen a handful of times. The rearrangement uses TRBV18 and TRBJ2-5, with TRBD1 identical over 8 bases. This CDR3 has 14 amino acids. J lost 5 bases, V lost 4 bases, and 6 bases had no gene match. Germline assignment: CDR1 KGHSH and CDR2 LQKENI. The CDR3 coding sequence is TGTGCCAGCTCACTAGGACAGGGCTGGGAGACCCAGTACTTC. Translation: CASSLGQGWETQYF.

This clonotype was seen many times. The chain is built from TRBV6-6 and TRBJ1-1; D gene unclear. V was clipped by 7 bases and J by 0 bases, with 6 bases between them. CDR3 length: 12 amino acids. Per germline, CDR1 MNHNY and CDR2 SVGAGI (reference sequence). CDR3 coding DNA: TGTGCCAGCAAGGCAGTGAACACTGAAGCTTTCTTT. It yields the protein CASKAVNTEAFF.